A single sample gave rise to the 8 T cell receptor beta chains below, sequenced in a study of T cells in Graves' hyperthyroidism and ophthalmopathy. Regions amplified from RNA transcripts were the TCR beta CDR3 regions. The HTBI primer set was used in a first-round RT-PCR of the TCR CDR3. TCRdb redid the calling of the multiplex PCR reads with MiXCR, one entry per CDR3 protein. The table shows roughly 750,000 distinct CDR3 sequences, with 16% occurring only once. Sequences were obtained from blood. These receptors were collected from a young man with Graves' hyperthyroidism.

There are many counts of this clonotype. CDR3 loop: CASSLFGTVAGYEQYF. The DNA for the CDR3 is TGTGCCAGCAGTTTATTCGGGACGGTGGCCGGGTACGAGCAGTACTTC. The chain couples TRBV27 to TRBJ2-7, with D perhaps TRBD1 or TRBD2 (5 bases each). This CDR3 spans 16 amino acids. Looked up from germline, CDR1 is MNHEY and CDR2 is SMNVEV (reference sequence). Trimming pared 1 base from V and 4 bases from J, leaving 17 bases between.

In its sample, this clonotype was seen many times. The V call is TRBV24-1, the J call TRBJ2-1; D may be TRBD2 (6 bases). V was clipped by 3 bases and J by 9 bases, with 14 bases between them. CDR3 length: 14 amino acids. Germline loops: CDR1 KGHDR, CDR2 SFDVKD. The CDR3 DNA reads TGTGCCACCAGTGATCCAAGGGCTAGCGCTGAGCAGTTCTTC. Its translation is CATSDPRASAEQFF.

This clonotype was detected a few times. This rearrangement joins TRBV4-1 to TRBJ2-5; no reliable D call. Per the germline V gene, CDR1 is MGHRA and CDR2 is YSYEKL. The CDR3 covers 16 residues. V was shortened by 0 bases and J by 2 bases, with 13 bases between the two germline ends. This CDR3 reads CASSQDTFSAQETQYF. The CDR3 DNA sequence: TGCGCCAGCAGCCAAGACACCTTCAGCGCACAAGAGACCCAGTACTTC.

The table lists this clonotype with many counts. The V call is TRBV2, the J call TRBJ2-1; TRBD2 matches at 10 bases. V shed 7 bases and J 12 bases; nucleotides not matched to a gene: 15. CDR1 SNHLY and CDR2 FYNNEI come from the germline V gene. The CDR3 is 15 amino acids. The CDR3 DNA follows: TGTGCCAGCACCCCCGGGACTAGCGAGGGGGGTGGGCAGTTCTTC. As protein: CASTPGTSEGGGQFF.

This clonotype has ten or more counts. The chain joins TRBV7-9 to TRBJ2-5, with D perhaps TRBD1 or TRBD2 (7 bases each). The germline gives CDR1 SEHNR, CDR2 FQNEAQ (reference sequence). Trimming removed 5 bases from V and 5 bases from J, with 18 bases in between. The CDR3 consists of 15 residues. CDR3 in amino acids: CASSPLAGGGETQYF. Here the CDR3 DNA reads TGTGCCAGCAGCCCCCTGGCAGGGGGGGGGGAGACCCAGTACTTC.

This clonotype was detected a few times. CDR3 sequence (DNA): TGCAGTGCTAGACGCAGAGCGGGTAGCGGGAGCTATAACGAGCAGTACTTC. Encoded protein: CSARRRAGSGSYNEQYF. This chain links TRBV20-1 with TRBJ2-7, with TRBD2 identical over 9 bases. The CDR3 consists of 17 residues. The germline V gene encodes CDR1 DFQATT and CDR2 SNEGSKA (reference sequence). Trimming took 2 bases from V and 5 from J; bases not matched to a gene: 16.

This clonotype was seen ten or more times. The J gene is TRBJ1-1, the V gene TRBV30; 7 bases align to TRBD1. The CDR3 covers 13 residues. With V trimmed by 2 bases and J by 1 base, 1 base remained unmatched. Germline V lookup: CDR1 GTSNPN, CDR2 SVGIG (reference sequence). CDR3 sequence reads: CAWSRQGNTEAFF. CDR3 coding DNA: TGTGCCTGGAGTCGACAGGGGAACACTGAAGCTTTCTTT.

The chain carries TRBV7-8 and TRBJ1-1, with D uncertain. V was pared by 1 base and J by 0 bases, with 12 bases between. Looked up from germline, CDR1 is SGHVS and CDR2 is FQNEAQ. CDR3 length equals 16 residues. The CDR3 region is CASSLGTAGMNTEAFF. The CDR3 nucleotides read TGTGCCAGCAGCTTAGGGACTGCTGGCATGAACACTGAAGCTTTCTTT.